The subject of this entry is one T cell receptor (beta chain). The record originates from a study of OX40 agonist ivuxolimab in advanced cancers. Sequenced by immunoSEQ multiplex PCR; TCRdb stores in-frame clones only, minus some. The sample carries roughly 66,000 clones, 80% to 85% recorded once. This sequence originates from an adult with an advanced solid tumor such as melanoma, head and neck, liver or kidney cancer. The sequencing here drew on CD4+ or CD8+ T cells sorted from blood, taken in a trial of the OX40 agonist ivuxolimab.

The CDR3, as DNA: TGTGCCAGCAGCTTGGGACAAGATAATTCACCCCTCCACTTT. This sequence encodes CASSLGQDNSPLHF. The chain recombines TRBV7-6 with TRBJ1-6; TRBD1 might be the D (6 bases). The germline V and J ends were trimmed by 3 bases and 5 bases, with 8 bases remaining between them. The germline V gene encodes CDR1 SGHVS and CDR2 FNYEAQ. The CDR3 covers 14 residues.